This TCR beta chain derives from a study of T cell repertoires in ileal Crohn's disease. As for time point: neoterminal ileum biopsy at postoperative endoscopy, about 6 months after surgery. Germline V gene sequence: CDR1 SGDLS, CDR2 YYNGEE. The CDR3 extends over 13 amino acids. Trimming cost V 4 bases and J 9 bases, with 14 bases left between them. The protocol was immunoSEQ multiplex PCR, while the TCRdb copy is restricted to in-frame clones and leaves out a portion. The table lists 55,000 to 65,000 clones, about 89% of them singletons. The V call is TRBV9, the J call TRBJ2-1; tentatively, D is TRBD2 (6 bases). The clonotype originates from an adult with Crohn's disease. The sequenced sample was ileal tissue. This CDR3 reads CASSPGTLGEQFF. CDR3 DNA: TGTGCCAGCAGCCCCGGGACTCTCGGTGAGCAGTTCTTC.